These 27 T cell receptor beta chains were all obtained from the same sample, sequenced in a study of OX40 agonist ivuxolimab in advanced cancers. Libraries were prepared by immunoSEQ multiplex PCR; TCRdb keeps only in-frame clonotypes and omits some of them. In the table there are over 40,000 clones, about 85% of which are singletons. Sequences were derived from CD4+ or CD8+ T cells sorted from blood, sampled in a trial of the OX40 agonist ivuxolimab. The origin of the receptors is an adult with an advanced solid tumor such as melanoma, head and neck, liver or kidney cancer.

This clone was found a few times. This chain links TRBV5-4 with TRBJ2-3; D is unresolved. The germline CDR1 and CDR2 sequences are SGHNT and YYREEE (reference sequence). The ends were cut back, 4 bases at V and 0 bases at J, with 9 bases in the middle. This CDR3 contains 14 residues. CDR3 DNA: TGTGCCAGCAGCGTTGCGGAGAGCACAGATACGCAGTATTTT. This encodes CASSVAESTDTQYF. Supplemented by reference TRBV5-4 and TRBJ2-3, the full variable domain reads ETGVTQSPTHLIKTRGQQVTLRCSSQSGHNTVSWYQQALGQGPQFIFQYYREEENGRGNFPPRFSGLQFPNYSSELNVNALELDDSALYLCASSVAESTDTQYFGPGTRLTVL.

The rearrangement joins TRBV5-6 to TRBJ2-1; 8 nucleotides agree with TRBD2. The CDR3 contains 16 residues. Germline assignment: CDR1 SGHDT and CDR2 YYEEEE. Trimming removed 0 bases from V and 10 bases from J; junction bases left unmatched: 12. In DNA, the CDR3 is TGTGCCAGCAGCTTGGCCCCCGGGACTAGTTTCTGGGAGCAGTTCTTC. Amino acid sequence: CASSLAPGTSFWEQFF.

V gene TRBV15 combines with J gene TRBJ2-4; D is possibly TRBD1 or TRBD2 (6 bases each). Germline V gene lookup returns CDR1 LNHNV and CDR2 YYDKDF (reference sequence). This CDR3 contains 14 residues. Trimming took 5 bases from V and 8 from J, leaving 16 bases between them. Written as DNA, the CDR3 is TGTGCCACCAGCGGGAGGAGGGGGAGAGACATTCAGTACTTC. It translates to CATSGRRGRDIQYF.

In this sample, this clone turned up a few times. CDR3 nucleotides: TGCGCCAGCAGCCGCCGGTCTGGGTCCCACGGGGAGCAGTACTTC. It encodes CASSRRSGSHGEQYF. V and J are TRBV4-1 and TRBJ2-7; no firm D call. V was trimmed by 4 bases and J by 7 bases, leaving 20 bases between them. Germline V gene data show CDR1 as MGHRA and CDR2 as YSYEKL. The CDR3 is made up of 15 amino acids.

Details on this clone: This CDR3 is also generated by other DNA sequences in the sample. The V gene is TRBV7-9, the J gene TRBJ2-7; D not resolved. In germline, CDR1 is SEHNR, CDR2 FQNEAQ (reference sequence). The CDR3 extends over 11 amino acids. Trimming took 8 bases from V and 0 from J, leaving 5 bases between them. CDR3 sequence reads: CASSLSYEQYF. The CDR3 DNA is TGTGCCAGCTCCCTCTCCTACGAGCAGTACTTC.

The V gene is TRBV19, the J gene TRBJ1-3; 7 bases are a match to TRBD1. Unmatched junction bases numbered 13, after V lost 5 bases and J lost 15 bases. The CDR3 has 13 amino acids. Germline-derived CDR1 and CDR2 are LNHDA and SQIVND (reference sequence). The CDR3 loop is CASSPGGTVATYF. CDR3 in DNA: TGTGCCAGTAGTCCTGGGGGGACAGTAGCGACATATTTT.

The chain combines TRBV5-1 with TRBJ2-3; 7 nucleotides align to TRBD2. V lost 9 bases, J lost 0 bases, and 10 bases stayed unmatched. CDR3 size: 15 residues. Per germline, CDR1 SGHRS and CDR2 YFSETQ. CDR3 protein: CATTPSGPSTDTQYF. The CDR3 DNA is TGCGCCACCACCCCTAGCGGCCCCAGCACAGATACGCAGTATTTT.

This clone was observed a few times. CDR3 coding DNA: TGTGCCAGCAGCAAGGACAGTGAGCAGTACTTC. Its translation: CASSKDSEQYF. The chain links TRBV7-8 to TRBJ2-7, with a weak D call TRBD1 (6 bases). V was pared by 5 bases and J by 7 bases, with 9 bases between. The CDR3 consists of 11 residues. Looked up from germline, CDR1 is SGHVS and CDR2 is FQNEAQ.

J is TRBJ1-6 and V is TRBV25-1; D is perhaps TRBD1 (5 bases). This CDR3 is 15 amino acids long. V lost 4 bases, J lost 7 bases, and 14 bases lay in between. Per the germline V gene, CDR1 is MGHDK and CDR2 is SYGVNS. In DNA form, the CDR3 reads TGTGCCAGCAGTGGGACTGACGGGGGGAATTCACCCCTCCACTTT. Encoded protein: CASSGTDGGNSPLHF. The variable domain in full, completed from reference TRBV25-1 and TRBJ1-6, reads EADIYQTPRYLVIGTGKKITLECSQTMGHDKMYWYQQDPGMELHLIHYSYGVNSTEKGDLSSESTVSRIRTEHFPLTLESARPSHTSQYLCASSGTDGGNSPLHFGNGTRLTVT.

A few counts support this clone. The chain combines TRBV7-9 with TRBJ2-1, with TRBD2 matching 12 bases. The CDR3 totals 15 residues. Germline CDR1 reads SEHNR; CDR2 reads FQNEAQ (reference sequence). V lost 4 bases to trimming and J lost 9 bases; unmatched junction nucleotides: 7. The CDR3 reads CASSYLAGGPLEQFF. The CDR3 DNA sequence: TGTGCCAGCAGCTACCTAGCGGGAGGGCCTCTTGAGCAGTTCTTC.

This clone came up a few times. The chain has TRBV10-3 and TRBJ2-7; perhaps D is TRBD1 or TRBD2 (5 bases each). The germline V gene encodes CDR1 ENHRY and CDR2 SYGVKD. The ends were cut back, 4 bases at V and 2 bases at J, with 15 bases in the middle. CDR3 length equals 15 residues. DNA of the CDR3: TGTGCCATCAGTGGAGGGGCGGCGCGAACCTACGAGCAGTACTTC. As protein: CAISGGAARTYEQYF.

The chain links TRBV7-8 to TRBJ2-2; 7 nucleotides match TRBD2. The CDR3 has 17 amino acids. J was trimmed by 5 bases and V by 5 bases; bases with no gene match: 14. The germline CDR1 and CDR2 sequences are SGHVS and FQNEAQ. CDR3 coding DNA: TGTGCCAGCAGCCCCCGGGGGGATACACGAGGGACCGGGGAGCTGTTTTTT. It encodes CASSPRGDTRGTGELFF.

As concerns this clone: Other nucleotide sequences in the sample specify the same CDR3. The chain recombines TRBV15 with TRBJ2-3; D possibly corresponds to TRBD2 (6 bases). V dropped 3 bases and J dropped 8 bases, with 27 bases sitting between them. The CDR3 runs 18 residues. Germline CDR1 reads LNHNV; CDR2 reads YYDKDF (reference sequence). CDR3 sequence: CATSRAYPGLRRGVTQYF. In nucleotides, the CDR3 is TGTGCCACCAGCAGGGCCTACCCGGGACTCAGAAGAGGTGTTACGCAGTATTTT.

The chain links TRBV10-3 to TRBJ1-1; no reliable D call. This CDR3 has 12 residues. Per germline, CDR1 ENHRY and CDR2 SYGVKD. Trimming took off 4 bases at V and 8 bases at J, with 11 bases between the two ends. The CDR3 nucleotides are TGTGCCATCAGTGGGGGTTCAAACGAAGCTTTCTTT. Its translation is CAISGGSNEAFF.

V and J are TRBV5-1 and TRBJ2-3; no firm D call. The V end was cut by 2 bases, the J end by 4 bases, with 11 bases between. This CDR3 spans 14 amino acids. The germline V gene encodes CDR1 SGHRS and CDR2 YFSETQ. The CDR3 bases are TGCGCCAGCAGCTTTTCTACGGCCTCAGATACGCAGTATTTT. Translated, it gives CASSFSTASDTQYF.

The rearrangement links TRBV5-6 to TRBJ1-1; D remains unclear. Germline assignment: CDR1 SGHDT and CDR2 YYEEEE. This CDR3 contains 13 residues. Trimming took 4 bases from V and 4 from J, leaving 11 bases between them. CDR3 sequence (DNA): TGTGCCAGCAGCCGCACCCTGAGCACTGAAGCTTTCTTT. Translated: CASSRTLSTEAFF.

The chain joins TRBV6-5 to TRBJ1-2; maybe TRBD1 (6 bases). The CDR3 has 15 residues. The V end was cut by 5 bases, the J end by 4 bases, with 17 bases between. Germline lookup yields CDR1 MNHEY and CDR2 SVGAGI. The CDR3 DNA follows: TGTGCCAGCAGTCCCCCGGGGGGCGCGGCCTATGGCTACACCTTC. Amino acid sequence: CASSPPGGAAYGYTF.

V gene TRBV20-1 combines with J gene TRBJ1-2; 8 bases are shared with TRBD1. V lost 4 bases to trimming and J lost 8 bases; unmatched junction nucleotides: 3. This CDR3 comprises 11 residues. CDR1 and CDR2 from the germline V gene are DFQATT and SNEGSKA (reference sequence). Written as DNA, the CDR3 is TGCAGTGCTACGACAGGGGTAGGCTACACCTTC. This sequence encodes CSATTGVGYTF.

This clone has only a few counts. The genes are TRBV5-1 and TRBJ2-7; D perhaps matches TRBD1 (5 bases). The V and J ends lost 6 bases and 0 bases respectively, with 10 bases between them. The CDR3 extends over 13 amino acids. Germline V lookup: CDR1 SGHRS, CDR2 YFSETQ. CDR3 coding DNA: TGCGCCAGCAAGGTGGGGCACTCCTACGAGCAGTACTTC. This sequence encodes CASKVGHSYEQYF.

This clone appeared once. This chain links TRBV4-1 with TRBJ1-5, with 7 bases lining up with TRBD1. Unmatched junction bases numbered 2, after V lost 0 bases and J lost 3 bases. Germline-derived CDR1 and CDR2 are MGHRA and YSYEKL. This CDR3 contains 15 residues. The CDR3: CASSQETGNNQPQHF. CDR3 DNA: TGCGCCAGCAGCCAAGAGACAGGGAACAATCAGCCCCAGCATTTT.

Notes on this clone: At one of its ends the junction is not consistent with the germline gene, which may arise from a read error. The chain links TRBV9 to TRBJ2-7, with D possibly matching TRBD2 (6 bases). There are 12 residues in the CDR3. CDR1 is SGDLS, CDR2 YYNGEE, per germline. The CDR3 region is CASSAPGTPFRW. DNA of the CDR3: TGTGCCAGCAGCGCTCCCGGGACTCCCTTCCGTTGG.

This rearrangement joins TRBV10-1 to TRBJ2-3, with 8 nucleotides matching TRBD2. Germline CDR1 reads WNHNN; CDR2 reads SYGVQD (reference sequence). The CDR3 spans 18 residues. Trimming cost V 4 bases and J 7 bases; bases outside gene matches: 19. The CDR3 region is CASSGAGEGLTLRNTQYF. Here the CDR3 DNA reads TGCGCCAGCAGTGGAGCGGGAGAAGGCCTAACCTTGCGTAATACGCAGTATTTT.

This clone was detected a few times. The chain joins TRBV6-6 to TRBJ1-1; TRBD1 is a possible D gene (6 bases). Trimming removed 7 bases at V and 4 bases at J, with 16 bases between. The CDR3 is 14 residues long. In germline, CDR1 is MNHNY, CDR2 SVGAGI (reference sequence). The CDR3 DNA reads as TGTGCCAGCACCTTGGAGGGGGGAGTCACTGAAGCTTTCTTT. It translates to CASTLEGGVTEAFF.

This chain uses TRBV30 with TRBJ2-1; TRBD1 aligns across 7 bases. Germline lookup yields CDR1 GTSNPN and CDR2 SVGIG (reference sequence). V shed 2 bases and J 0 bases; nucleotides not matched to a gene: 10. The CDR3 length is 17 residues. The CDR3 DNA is TGTGCCTGGAGTAAGGGGCGTTGGACAGGCTCCTACAATGAGCAGTTCTTC. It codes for CAWSKGRWTGSYNEQFF.

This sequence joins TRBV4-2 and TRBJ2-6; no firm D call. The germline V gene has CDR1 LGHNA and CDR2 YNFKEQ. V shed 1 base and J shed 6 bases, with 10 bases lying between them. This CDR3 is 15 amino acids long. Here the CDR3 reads CASSQGGVEANVLTF. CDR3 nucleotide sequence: TGTGCCAGCAGCCAAGGAGGAGTCGAGGCCAACGTCCTGACTTTC.

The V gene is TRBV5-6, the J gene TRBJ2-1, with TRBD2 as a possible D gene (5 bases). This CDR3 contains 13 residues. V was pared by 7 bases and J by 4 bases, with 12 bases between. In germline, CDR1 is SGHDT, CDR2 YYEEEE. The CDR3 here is CASRLTNYNEQFF. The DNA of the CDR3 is TGTGCCAGCCGACTAACGAATTACAATGAGCAGTTCTTC.

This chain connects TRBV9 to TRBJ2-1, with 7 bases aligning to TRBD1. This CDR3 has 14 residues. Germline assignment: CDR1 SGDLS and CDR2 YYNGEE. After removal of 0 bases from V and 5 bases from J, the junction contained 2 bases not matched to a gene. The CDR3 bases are TGTGCCAGCAGCGTAGGGGACAGCCACAATGAGCAGTTCTTC. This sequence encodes CASSVGDSHNEQFF.